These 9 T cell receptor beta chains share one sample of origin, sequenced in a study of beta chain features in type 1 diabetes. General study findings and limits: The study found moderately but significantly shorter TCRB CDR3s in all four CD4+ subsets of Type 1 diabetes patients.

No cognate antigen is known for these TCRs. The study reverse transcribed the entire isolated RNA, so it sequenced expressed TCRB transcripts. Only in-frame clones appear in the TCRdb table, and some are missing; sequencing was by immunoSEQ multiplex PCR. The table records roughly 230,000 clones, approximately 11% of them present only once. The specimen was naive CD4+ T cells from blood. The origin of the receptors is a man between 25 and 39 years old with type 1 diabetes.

The CDR3 reads CAHNKGTQPWPQHF. Written as DNA, the CDR3 is TGTGCCCACAATAAGGGGACACAGCCATGGCCCCAGCATTTT. The chain recombines TRBV6-1 with TRBJ1-5, with D perhaps matching TRBD1 (6 bases). CDR1 and CDR2 (germline): MNHNS, SASEGT. The CDR3 totals 14 residues. Deletions cut 11 bases from V and 9 bases from J, with 23 bases between.

This chain's CDR3 is CASSVNTGGYEQYF. In DNA form, the CDR3 reads TGTGCCAGCAGCGTCAATACAGGGGGCTACGAGCAGTACTTC. The V call is TRBV9, the J call TRBJ2-5, with TRBD1 identical over 8 bases. The end of the DNA is better explained by TRBJ2-7, so the J call may be wrong. In germline, CDR1 is SGDLS, CDR2 YYNGEE. CDR3 length: 14 residues.

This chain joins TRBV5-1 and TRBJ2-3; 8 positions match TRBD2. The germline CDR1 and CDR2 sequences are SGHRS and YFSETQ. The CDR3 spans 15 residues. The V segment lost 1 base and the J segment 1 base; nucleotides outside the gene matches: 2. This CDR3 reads CASSLSGGGTDTQYF. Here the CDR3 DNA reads TGCGCCAGCAGCTTGTCCGGGGGGGGCACAGATACGCAGTATTTT. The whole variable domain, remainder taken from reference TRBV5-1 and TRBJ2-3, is KAGVTQTPRYLIKTRGQQVTLSCSPISGHRSVSWYQQTPGQGLQFLFEYFSETQRNKGNFPGRFSGRQFSNSRSEMNVSTLELGDSALYLCASSLSGGGTDTQYFGPGTRLTVL.

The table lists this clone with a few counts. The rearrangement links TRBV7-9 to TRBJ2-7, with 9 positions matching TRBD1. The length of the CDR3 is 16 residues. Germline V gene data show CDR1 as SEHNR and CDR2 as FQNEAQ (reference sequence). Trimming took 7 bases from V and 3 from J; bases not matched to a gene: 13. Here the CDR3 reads CASTPSQGTGLYEQYF. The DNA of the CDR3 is TGTGCCAGCACCCCGTCCCAGGGGACAGGGCTCTACGAGCAGTACTTC.

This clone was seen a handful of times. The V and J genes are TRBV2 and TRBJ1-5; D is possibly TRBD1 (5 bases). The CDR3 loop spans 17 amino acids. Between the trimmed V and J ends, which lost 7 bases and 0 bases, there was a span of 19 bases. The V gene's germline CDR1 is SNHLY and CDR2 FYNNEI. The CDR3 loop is CASIGLGGLYSNQPQHF. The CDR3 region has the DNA TGTGCCAGCATCGGACTCGGGGGTCTCTATAGCAATCAGCCCCAGCATTTT.

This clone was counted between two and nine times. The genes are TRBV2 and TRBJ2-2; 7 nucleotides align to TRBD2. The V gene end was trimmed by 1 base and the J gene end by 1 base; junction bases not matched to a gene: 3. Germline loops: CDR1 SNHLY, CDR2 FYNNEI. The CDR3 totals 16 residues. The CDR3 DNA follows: TGTGCCAGCAGTGAAGTCTTAGCGGGGAACACCGGGGAGCTGTTTTTT. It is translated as CASSEVLAGNTGELFF.

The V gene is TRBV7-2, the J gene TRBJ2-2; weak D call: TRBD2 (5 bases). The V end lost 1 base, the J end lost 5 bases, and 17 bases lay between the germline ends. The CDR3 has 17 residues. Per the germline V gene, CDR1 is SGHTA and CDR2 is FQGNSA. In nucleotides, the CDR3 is TGTGCCAGCAGCTTAGGTCGGACCCCGGAGGAGACCGGGGAGCTGTTTTTT. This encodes CASSLGRTPEETGELFF. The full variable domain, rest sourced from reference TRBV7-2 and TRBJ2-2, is GAGVSQSPSNKVTEKGKDVELRCDPISGHTALYWYRQSLGQGLEFLIYFQGNSAPDKSGLPSDRFSAERTGGSVSTLTIQRTQQEDSAVYLCASSLGRTPEETGELFFGEGSRLTVL.

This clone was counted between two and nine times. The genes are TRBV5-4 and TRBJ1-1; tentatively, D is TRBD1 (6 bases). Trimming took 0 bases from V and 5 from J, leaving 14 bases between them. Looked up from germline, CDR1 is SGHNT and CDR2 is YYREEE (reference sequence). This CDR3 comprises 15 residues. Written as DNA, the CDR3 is TGTGCCAGCAGCTTGGACAGGGCCACCGGGACTGAAGCTTTCTTT. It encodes CASSLDRATGTEAFF.

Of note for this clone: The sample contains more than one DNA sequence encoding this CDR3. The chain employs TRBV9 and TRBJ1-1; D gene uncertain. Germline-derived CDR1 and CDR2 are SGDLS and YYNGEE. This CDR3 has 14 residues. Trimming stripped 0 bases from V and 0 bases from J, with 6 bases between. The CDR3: CASSVGLMNTEAFF. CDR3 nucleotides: TGTGCCAGCAGCGTAGGACTCATGAACACTGAAGCTTTCTTT.